Here is one T cell receptor beta chain with its context. Its antigen is undetermined. These data belong to a study of T-cell memory formation after mild COVID-19. About the research overall: Clusters of TCRs were largely donor specific.

cDNA libraries for TCR alpha and TCR beta, carrying sample barcodes and UMIs, came from 5'RACE with constant-segment primers. TCRdb re-derived calls from the 5' RACE reads in MiXCR, one entry per CDR3 protein. The table has a few hundred thousand distinct CDR3 sequences, about 16% seen once. Germline lookup yields CDR1 SQVTM and CDR2 ANQGSEA. The CDR3 is 13 residues long. The ends were cut back, 4 bases at V and 0 bases at J, with 10 bases in the middle. Findings of the study overall: Second-wave clones with a day 37 peak had unconfirmed SARS-CoV-2 specificity. Pre-infection memory carried some responding clones, suggesting that cross-reactive memory joined.

Sequencing was performed on PBMCs or a T cell subset sorted from them (not recorded which). This TCR derives from a man younger than 35 who had mild COVID-19 (a few samples of this study predate the infection). Cell type and time point are not known. V usage is TRBV29-1 and J usage is TRBJ2-7; D call uncertain. CDR3 protein: CSVVMPSSYEQYF. Here the CDR3 DNA reads TGCAGCGTTGTGATGCCCAGCTCCTACGAGCAGTACTTC.